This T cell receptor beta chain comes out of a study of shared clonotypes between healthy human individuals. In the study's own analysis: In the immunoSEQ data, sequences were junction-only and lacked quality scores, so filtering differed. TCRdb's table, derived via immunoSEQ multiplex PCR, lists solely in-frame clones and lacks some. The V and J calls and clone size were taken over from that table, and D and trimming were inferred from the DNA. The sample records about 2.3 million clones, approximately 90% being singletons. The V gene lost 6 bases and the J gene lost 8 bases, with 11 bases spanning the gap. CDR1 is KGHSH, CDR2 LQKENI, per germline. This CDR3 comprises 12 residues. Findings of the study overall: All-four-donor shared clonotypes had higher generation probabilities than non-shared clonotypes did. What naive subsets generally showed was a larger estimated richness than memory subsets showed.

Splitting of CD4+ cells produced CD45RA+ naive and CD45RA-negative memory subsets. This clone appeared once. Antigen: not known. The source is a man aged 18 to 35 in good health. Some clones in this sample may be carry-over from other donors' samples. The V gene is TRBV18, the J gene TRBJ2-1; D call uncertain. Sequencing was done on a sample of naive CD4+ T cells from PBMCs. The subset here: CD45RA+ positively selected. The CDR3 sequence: CASSPLIYEQFF. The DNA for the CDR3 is TGTGCCAGCTCCCCCCTAATCTATGAGCAGTTCTTC.